These T cell receptor beta chains were read from a single sample in a study of blood T cell repertoires in COVID-19. Generated by immunoSEQ multiplex PCR, the TCRdb table keeps only in-frame clones and is missing some. The sample includes around 38,000 clones, roughly nine tenths of them seen just once. Sequencing used peripheral blood. These receptors were taken from a man in his fifties or sixties with COVID-19, enrolled during active disease. Both conserved end residues are trimmed from each CDR3. The order of the fields is clone size, V gene, J gene, CDR3 protein. Only some rows state a clone size, as once, few, many or a class for expanded clones.

>-|TRBV28|TRBJ1-2
ASSRHDPGYGYT
>-|TRBV2|TRBJ2-2
ASSVSTGELF
>-|TRBV7-6|TRBJ2-7
ASSLTATSSEQY
>-|TRBV6-5|TRBJ2-5
ASSYSDNPRETQY
>-|TRBV19|TRBJ1-1
ASSMGQTNTEAF
>-|TRBV5-1|TRBJ2-6
ASSLQGVGANVLT
>-|TRBV7-2|TRBJ1-4
ASSLGLVRTRQTNEKLF
>few|TRBV18|TRBJ2-2
ASSTTQSGKTGELF
>-|TRBV28|TRBJ2-1
ASRLGTSGRIQQF
>-|TRBV12-3/TRBV12-4|TRBJ2-7
ASSLGQVYEQY
>-|TRBV6-4|TRBJ2-3
ASSDLRLRMPVDTQY
>-|TRBV5-4|TRBJ1-1
ASSLARTEGNTEAF
>-|TRBV21-1|TRBJ1-3
ASSKSLGQGANGNTIY
>-|TRBV6-6|TRBJ2-7
ASSSWTGTYEQY
>-|TRBV4-2|TRBJ1-4
ASSQGRTNEKLF
>once|TRBV6-2/TRBV6-3|TRBJ1-1
ASSLTGPEAF
>-|TRBV3-1/TRBV3-2|TRBJ2-5
ASSQPGLAGVETQY
>few|TRBV3-1/TRBV3-2|TRBJ2-5
ARQREAGGHETQY
>-|TRBV18|TRBJ1-5
ASSTGQSGNQPQH